Given below is one T cell receptor beta chain in context. Its specific antigen is unknown. No per-base quality is available; no much larger clone lies one base away. The sample belongs to a study of identical twins (dated by TCRdb to 2016 to 2018). Background on the whole study: To test whether fetal clonotypes persist, this study deep-sequenced TCR alpha and beta repertoires from monozygotic twins, from unrelated adults of various ages, and from cord blood. To rule out contamination, replicate twin experiments were performed at different times with different library preparation protocols.

From the cysteine through the phenylalanine, the CDR3 covers 15 amino acids. Only the CDR3 part of the read is kept: 45 bases, read in frame from the first base. Trimming takes 5 bases from V and 5 bases from J, and the germline ends sit 18 bases apart. Via the germline V gene (reference sequence), CDR1 is MNHEY and CDR2 SMNVEV. Library preparation employed 5' RACE. Sequencing instrument: Illumina HiSeq 2000. Template switching added a universal primer binding site, and the final cDNA carried a unique molecular identifier that allowed TCR cDNA molecules to be counted accurately. First-strand cDNA for TCR alpha and beta chains was synthesized from specific primers in the conserved constant-segment region. To control for contamination, every cDNA library was double barcoded, receiving both a SMART-Mk sample barcode and Illumina barcodes. TruSeq adapter sequences, together with Illumina sample barcodes, were added in two successive PCR steps. TCR alpha and beta cDNA libraries were sequenced on the Illumina HiSeq platform with custom primers. In the paper's pipeline: Raw reads were processed with MiGEC to extract unique molecular identifiers, and MiXCR was used to determine CDR3 positions. Recombination models were inferred per individual with the repgenHMM and IGoR tools using an EM algorithm. Shared clonotype analysis was performed with the tcR package in R, normalizing sharing by the product of cloneset sizes. To study raw recombination without the effects of thymic and clonal selection, out-of-frame nonproductive sequences were analyzed. TCRdb took the public reads, trimmed them with fastp at Q25, ran MiXCR for clone calling and kept in-frame beta chains. Each entry merges the rows of one CDR3 protein and shows their most common DNA and genes. The V and J calls and clone size come from TCRdb's table, not from the authors' own analysis. This sample lists 1.5 million to 2 million distinct CDR3 sequences; about 32% were detected once. Approximately 0.25% of the sample rests with the top ten.

Results and caveats for the whole study, not just this receptor: Fewer insertions were carried by abundant cord blood beta clonotypes; a weaker similar trend was observed in young adult naive repertoires, while no such trend was observed in memory repertoires. Compared with coincidental sharing between unrelated individuals, out-of-frame TCR alpha sequences shared between twins showed an excess of sequences with low generation probability. Out-of-frame TCR alpha sharing in monozygotic twins was systematically underestimated by recombination models, whereas sharing between unrelated individuals was in agreement with the recombination models. Zero-insertion analyses could be partly confounded by invariant T cells such as MAIT and iNKT, although diverse VJ usage argued against such confounding for most clonotypes. A weaker excess of twin sharing was found in beta out-of-frame sequences because the signal-to-noise ratio was lowered by fewer shared sequences. Because the same donors could not be followed over many years, conclusions were based on cross-sectional statistical analysis.

Only healthy Caucasian donors were included. The rearranged segments are TRBV27 and TRBJ1-2; the D region possibly corresponds to TRBD1 (6 bases align). This clonotype was sampled from a newborn girl in good health. Sample: cord blood. The nucleotide sequence reads TGTGCCAGCAGTCCCCTGTCAGGGGTCGGGTATGGCTACACCTTC. Its protein reads: CASSPLSGVGYGYTF.